This TCR beta chain was recorded in a study of blood T cell repertoires in COVID-19. The overall study: Samples of COVID-19 (acute and convalescent) were obtained from the United States, Italy and Spain. T cells, B-cell-depleted T cells, or PBMCs provided the cDNA or gDNA that served as material.

Here immunoSEQ multiplex PCR was the method, and the copy in TCRdb shows in-frame clones only, minus some. The sample carries roughly 230,000 clones, around 83% recorded once. This clone was seen only once. This receptor was taken from a middle-aged man with acute or convalescent COVID-19. The sequenced material came from peripheral blood.

The DNA for the CDR3 is TGTGCCAGCAGCGTAGCGGGGTTAGCGGGGGCTTACAATGAGCAGTTCTTC. It codes for CASSVAGLAGAYNEQFF. This chain joins TRBV9 and TRBJ2-1, with 9 bases that match TRBD2. Germline V gives CDR1 SGDLS, CDR2 YYNGEE. The CDR3 is 17 residues long. V dropped 0 bases and J dropped 4; count of bases not matched to a gene: 8.